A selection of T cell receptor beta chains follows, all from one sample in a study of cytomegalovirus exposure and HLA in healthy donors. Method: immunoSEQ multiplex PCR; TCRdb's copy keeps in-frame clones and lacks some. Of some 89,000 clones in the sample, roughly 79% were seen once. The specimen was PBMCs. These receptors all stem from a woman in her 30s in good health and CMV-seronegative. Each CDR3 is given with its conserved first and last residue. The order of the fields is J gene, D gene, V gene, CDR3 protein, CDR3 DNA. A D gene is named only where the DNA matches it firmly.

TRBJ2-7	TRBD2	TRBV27	CASSPGLAGASSYEQYF	TGTGCCAGCAGTCCCGGACTAGCGGGGGCTAGCTCCTACGAGCAGTACTTC
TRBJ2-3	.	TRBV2	CAGKTTTVRSTDTQYF	TGTGCCGGAAAAACTACTACCGTTAGAAGCACAGATACGCAGTATTTT
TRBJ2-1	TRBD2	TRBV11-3	CASSRGSSGGSSYNEQFF	TGTGCCAGCAGCCGAGGGTCTAGCGGGGGGAGCTCCTACAATGAGCAGTTCTTC
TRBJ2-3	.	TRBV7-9	CASSLASGMVTDTQYF	TGTGCCAGCAGCTTAGCTTCAGGGATGGTGACAGATACGCAGTATTTT
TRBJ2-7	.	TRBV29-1	CSAGGRTYEQYF	TGCAGCGCTGGAGGACGGACTTACGAGCAGTACTTC
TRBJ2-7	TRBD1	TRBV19	CASSIAAGGAYEQYF	TGTGCCAGTAGTATCGCGGCAGGGGGTGCGTACGAGCAGTACTTC
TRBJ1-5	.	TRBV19	CASEEGNQPQHF	TGTGCCAGCGAGGAGGGCAATCAGCCCCAGCATTTT
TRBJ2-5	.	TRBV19	CASRPLGVGETQYF	TGTGCCAGTAGACCCCTCGGGGTAGGAGAGACCCAGTACTTC
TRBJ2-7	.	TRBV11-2	CASVGGPSHRYEQYF	TGTGCCAGCGTAGGGGGACCCAGCCATCGCTACGAGCAGTACTTC
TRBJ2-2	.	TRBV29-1	CSVEKPRDFLNTGELFF	TGCAGCGTTGAAAAACCTCGGGACTTCCTGAACACCGGGGAGCTGTTTTTT
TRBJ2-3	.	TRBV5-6	CASSFLGSADTQYF	TGTGCCAGCAGCTTTTTGGGGAGCGCAGATACGCAGTATTTT
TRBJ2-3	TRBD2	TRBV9	CASSVATGLAGGQDTQYF	TGTGCCAGCAGCGTAGCCACCGGACTAGCGGGAGGTCAAGATACGCAGTATTTT
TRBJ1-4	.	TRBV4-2	CASSQRQVPDEKLFF	TGTGCCAGCAGCCAGAGACAGGTACCTGATGAAAAACTGTTTTTT
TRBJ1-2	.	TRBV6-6	CASRNGGINGYTF	TGTGCCAGCAGGAACGGGGGGATCAATGGCTACACCTTC